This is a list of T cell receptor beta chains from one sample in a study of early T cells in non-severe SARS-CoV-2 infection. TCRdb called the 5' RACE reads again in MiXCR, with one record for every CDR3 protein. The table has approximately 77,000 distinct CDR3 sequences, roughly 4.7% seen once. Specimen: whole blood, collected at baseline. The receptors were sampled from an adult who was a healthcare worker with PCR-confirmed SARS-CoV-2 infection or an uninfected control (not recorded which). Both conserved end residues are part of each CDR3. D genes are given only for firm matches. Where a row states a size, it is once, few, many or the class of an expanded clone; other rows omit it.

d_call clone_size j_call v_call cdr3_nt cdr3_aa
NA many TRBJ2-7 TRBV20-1 TGCAGTGCTAGAGACATCGGCGTGACCTACGAGCAGTACTTC CSARDIGVTYEQYF
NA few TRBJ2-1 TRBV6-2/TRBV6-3 TGTGCCAGTACGGATCCGGGACATAGCTACAATGAGCAGTTCTTC CASTDPGHSYNEQFF
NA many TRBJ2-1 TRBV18 TGTGCCAGCTCACCCAAACCCGGACCATCAGGCAATGAGCAGTTCTTC CASSPKPGPSGNEQFF
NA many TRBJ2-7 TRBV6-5 TGTGCCAGCAGTTGGACCGTCGATTCCTACGAGCAGTACTTC CASSWTVDSYEQYF
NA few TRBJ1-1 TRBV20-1 TGCAGTGCTAGGAGGCAGTACACTGAAGCTTTCTTT CSARRQYTEAFF
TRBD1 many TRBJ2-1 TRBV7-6 TGTGCCAGCAGCTCATATACAGGGGGCGATGAGCAGTTCTTC CASSSYTGGDEQFF
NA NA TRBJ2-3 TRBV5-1 TGCGCCAGCAGCTTGGATAGCGGAGATACGCAGTATTTT CASSLDSGDTQYF
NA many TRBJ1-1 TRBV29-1 TGCAGCGTTGATGTTCCCGAAGCTTTCTTT CSVDVPEAFF
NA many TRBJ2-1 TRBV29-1 TGCAGCGTTGAACCAGTCGGGGTGTACAATGAGCAGTTCTTC CSVEPVGVYNEQFF
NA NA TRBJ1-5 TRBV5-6 TGTGCCAGCAGCCCCTCGGAGGGGCTCAATCAGCCCCAGCATTTT CASSPSEGLNQPQHF
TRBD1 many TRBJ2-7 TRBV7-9 TGTGCCAGCAGCCACTCCGGGACAGCCTACGAGCAGTACTTC CASSHSGTAYEQYF
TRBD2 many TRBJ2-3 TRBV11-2 TGTGCCAGCAGCTTAGGCGGGAGGATTACAGATACGCAGTATTTT CASSLGGRITDTQYF
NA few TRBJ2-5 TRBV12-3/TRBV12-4 TGTGCCAGCAGTTCTCGATGGGGAGATATAGAGACCCAGTACTTC CASSSRWGDIETQYF
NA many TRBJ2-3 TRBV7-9 TGTGCCAGCAGCCGGTTGACAGATACGCAGTATTTT CASSRLTDTQYF
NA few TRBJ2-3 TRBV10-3 TGTGCCATCAGTGTTTTAGATACGCAGTATTTT CAISVLDTQYF
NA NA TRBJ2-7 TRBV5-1 TGCGCCAGCAGCTCCCGGGCCCTAGAGGGAAGCGAGCAGTACTTC CASSSRALEGSEQYF
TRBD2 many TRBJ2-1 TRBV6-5 TGTGCCAGCAGTTACAGGACTAGCGGGAGAAATTACAATGAGCAGTTCTTC CASSYRTSGRNYNEQFF
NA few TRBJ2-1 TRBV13 TGTGCCAGCAGCCGGGGAGCGGGCTACAATGAGCAGTTCTTC CASSRGAGYNEQFF
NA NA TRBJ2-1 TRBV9 TGTGCCAGCAGCGCGCCGAACAATGAGCAGTTCTTC CASSAPNNEQFF
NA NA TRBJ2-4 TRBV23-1 TGCGCCAGCAGTCGTGTGGTCGGACTAGCCAAAAACATTCAGTACTTC CASSRVVGLAKNIQYF
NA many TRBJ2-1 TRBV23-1 TGCGCCAGCAGTCAATCGGGCGAGCAGTTCTTC CASSQSGEQFF
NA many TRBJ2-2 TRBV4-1 TGCGCCAGCAGCCAAGAGCACAGGGAGGCCGGGGAGCTGTTTTTT CASSQEHREAGELFF
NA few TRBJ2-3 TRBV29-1 TGCAGCGCCGAGGGGGGAGCCACAGATACGCAGTATTTT CSAEGGATDTQYF
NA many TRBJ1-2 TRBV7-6 TGTGCCAGCAGCTTAACTGGACAACTCAACTATGGCTACACCTTC CASSLTGQLNYGYTF
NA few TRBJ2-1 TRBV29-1 TGCAGCATCCTCGGAGGGCTCAGCTCCTACAATGAGCAGTTCTTC CSILGGLSSYNEQFF
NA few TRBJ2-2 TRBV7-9 TGTGCCAGCAGCTCAGCAGTTACCGGGGAGCTGTTTTTT CASSSAVTGELFF
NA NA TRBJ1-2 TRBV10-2 TGCGCCAGCAGCTCAGCAGGAGGAGTGGGAGCTAACTATGGCTACACCTTC CASSSAGGVGANYGYTF
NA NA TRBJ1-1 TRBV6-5 TGTGCCAGCAGTTACTCAGGAGGCGGTGGAAGGACTGAAGCTTTCTTT CASSYSGGGGRTEAFF
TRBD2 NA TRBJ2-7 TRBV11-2 TGTGCCAGCAGCTTAGAAGGGGGGACTAGCGGAACCTACGAGCAGTACTTC CASSLEGGTSGTYEQYF
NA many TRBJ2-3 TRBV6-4 TGTGCCAGCAGTGAGGGAGTAGCGACCACAGATACGCAGTATTTT CASSEGVATTDTQYF
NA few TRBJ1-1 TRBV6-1 TGTGCCAGCACAAGGAACACTGAAGCTTTCTTT CASTRNTEAFF
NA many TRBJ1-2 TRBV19 TGTGCCAGTAGTAATGCTCCTGTTTACTTTGGCTACACCTTC CASSNAPVYFGYTF
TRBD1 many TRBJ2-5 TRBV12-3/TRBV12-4 TGTGCCAGCAAGGGGGACAGGGAAGAGACCCAGTACTTC CASKGDREETQYF
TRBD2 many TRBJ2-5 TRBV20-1 TGCAGTGCTACCCAGCGACTAGCGGGTCTAGAGACCCAGTACTTC CSATQRLAGLETQYF
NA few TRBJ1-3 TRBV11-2 TGTGCCAGCAGCTTTCGCGGGGCAGGGGTCTCTGGAAACACCATATATTTT CASSFRGAGVSGNTIYF
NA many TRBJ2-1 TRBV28 TGTGCCAGCAGCCCCCGAACTAGGGGGAGCTCCTACAATGAGCAGTTCTTC CASSPRTRGSSYNEQFF
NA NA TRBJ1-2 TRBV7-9 TGTGCCAGCAGCCCGCCGGTCATCCGCTATGGCTACACCTTC CASSPPVIRYGYTF
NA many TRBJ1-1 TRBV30 TGTGCCAAACAGGAGAACACTGAAGCTTTCTTT CAKQENTEAFF
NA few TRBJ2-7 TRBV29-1 TGCAGCGTTGAACCCCAGTTCGGGGACGAGCAGTACTTC CSVEPQFGDEQYF
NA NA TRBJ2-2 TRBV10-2 TGCGCCAGCAGTGGGCAGGGGTCGACCGGGGAGCTGTTTTTT CASSGQGSTGELFF
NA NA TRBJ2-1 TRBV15 TGTGCCACCAGCAGAGGACCTTTTGGTGAGCAGTTCTTC CATSRGPFGEQFF
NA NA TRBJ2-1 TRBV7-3 TGTGCCAGCAGCCAGGACGCCAGGAGTGCGCCCTACAATGAGCAGTTCTTC CASSQDARSAPYNEQFF
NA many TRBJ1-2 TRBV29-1 TGCAGCGTTGGGAAGGTGCCCTATGGCTACACCTTC CSVGKVPYGYTF
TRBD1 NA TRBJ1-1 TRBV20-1 TGCAGTGCTATCCGGGACAGGGGGAACACTGAAGCTTTCTTT CSAIRDRGNTEAFF
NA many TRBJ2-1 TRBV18 TGTGCCAGCTCACCACCAGGGAGCATCTACAATGAGCAGTTCTTC CASSPPGSIYNEQFF
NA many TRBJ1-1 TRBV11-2 TGTGCCAGCAGCTTTGAGTACACTGAAGCTTTCTTT CASSFEYTEAFF
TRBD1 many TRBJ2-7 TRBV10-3 TGTGCCATCGGGGACAGGGTGTCTTACGAGCAGTACTTC CAIGDRVSYEQYF
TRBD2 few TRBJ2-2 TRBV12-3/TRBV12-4 TGTGCCAGCAGTGCCCATCGGACTAGCGGTTACACCGGGGAGCTGTTTTTT CASSAHRTSGYTGELFF
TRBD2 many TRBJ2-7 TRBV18 TGTGCCAGCTCACCACCATCCGCTAGCGGGATCCACGAGCAGTACTTC CASSPPSASGIHEQYF
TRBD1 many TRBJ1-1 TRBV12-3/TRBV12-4 TGTGCCAGCAGCCCGACCCGACAGGGGGCTAACACTGAAGCTTTCTTT CASSPTRQGANTEAFF
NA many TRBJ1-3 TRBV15 TGTGCCACCGTCTTTGCAAACACCATATATTTT CATVFANTIYF
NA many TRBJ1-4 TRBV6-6 TGTGCCAGCAGTTATACGGCGGCGAGGCCTAATGAAAAACTGTTTTTT CASSYTAARPNEKLFF
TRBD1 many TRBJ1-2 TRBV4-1 TGCGCCAGCAGCCAAGGGCGACAGGGGTCACGAGGCTACACCTTC CASSQGRQGSRGYTF
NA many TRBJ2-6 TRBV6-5 TGTGCCAGCAGTGGACAGCGGATCGTGAAAGCTGGGGCCAACGTCCTGACTTTC CASSGQRIVKAGANVLTF
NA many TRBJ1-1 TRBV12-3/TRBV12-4 TGTGCCAGCAGTCGACAGCCGAACACTGAAGCTTTCTTT CASSRQPNTEAFF
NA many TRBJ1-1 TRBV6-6 TGTGCCAGCATTTACGGCACTGAAGCTTTCTTT CASIYGTEAFF